The T cell receptor (beta chain) described here comes from a study of blood T cell repertoires in COVID-19. Unmatched junction bases numbered 4, after V lost 0 bases and J lost 2 bases. Germline V gene lookup returns CDR1 SGHRS and CDR2 YFSETQ. The CDR3 length is 16 residues. Produced via immunoSEQ multiplex PCR; TCRdb's table is partial and in-frame only. The sample shows some 200,000 clones, about 79% of them seen only once. The sequence derives from a human donor in a cohort sampled during active COVID-19. The sequenced material came from peripheral blood. The chain employs TRBV5-1 and TRBJ2-1; 8 bases agree with TRBD2. The DNA of the CDR3 is TGCGCCAGCAGCTTGGCGGCGGGAGGACCCTACAATGAGCAGTTCTTC. The encoded protein is CASSLAAGGPYNEQFF. Drawing the rest from reference TRBV5-1 and TRBJ2-1, the complete variable domain is KAGVTQTPRYLIKTRGQQVTLSCSPISGHRSVSWYQQTPGQGLQFLFEYFSETQRNKGNFPGRFSGRQFSNSRSEMNVSTLELGDSALYLCASSLAAGGPYNEQFFGPGTRLTVL.